This is a list of T cell receptor beta chains from one sample in a study of PD-L1 blockade in urothelial cancer. Clones were read by immunoSEQ multiplex PCR, and TCRdb kept only the in-frame ones, dropping some. The sample lists 40,000 to 60,000 clones; more than 80% were seen once. Sequences were derived from PBMCs, sampled around atezolizumab (anti-PD-L1) treatment. Receptors were obtained from a man between 70 and 80 years old with urothelial cancer. Each CDR3 is given with its conserved first and last residue. D genes are given only for firm matches. The size entry is marked missing in some rows and otherwise reads once, few, many or a size class.

J gene: TRBJ1-2; V gene: TRBV27; D gene: TRBD1; clone size: -; CDR3 DNA: TGTGCCAGCAGTGTGGACAGGGAGGGGTACGGCTACACCTTC; CDR3 protein: CASSVDREGYGYTF
J gene: TRBJ2-2; V gene: TRBV28; D gene: -; clone size: -; CDR3 DNA: TGTGCCAGCAGTTTCTCAGGGGGGAGCACCGGGGAGCTGTTTTTT; CDR3 protein: CASSFSGGSTGELFF
J gene: TRBJ1-1; V gene: TRBV19; D gene: -; clone size: -; CDR3 DNA: TGTGCCAGTGGGGTAGACAGACTCCTTAACACTGAAGCTTTCTTT; CDR3 protein: CASGVDRLLNTEAFF
J gene: TRBJ2-7; V gene: TRBV28; D gene: TRBD2; clone size: -; CDR3 DNA: TGTGCCAGCAGTTCTCTAGGACTAGCGGGAGTTATCCACGAGCAGTACTTC; CDR3 protein: CASSSLGLAGVIHEQYF
J gene: TRBJ1-1; V gene: TRBV15; D gene: -; clone size: -; CDR3 DNA: TGTGCCACCAGCCGACTGACGGAGAACACTGAAGCTTTCTTT; CDR3 protein: CATSRLTENTEAFF
J gene: TRBJ2-3; V gene: TRBV7-9; D gene: TRBD2; clone size: few; CDR3 DNA: TGTGCCAGCAGCTCCAGCGGGGTGGGGAATACGCAGTATTTT; CDR3 protein: CASSSSGVGNTQYF
J gene: TRBJ1-4; V gene: TRBV30; D gene: -; clone size: few; CDR3 DNA: TGTGCCTGGAGTTACCCAGACTCAACTAATGAAAAACTGTTTTTT; CDR3 protein: CAWSYPDSTNEKLFF
J gene: TRBJ1-2; V gene: TRBV5-1; D gene: -; clone size: few; CDR3 DNA: TGCGCCAGCAGCTTGGACCCCGGGGGCTATGGCTACACCTTC; CDR3 protein: CASSLDPGGYGYTF
J gene: TRBJ2-7; V gene: TRBV5-1; D gene: -; clone size: -; CDR3 DNA: TGCGCCAGCAGCATAGATTATAGCTCCTACGAGCAGTACTTC; CDR3 protein: CASSIDYSSYEQYF
J gene: TRBJ2-2; V gene: TRBV10-3; D gene: TRBD1; clone size: few; CDR3 DNA: TGTGCCATCAGTGCCTCGACAGGGGGGAGCGCCGGGGAGCTGTTTTTT; CDR3 protein: CAISASTGGSAGELFF
J gene: TRBJ2-2; V gene: TRBV19; D gene: -; clone size: -; CDR3 DNA: TGTGCCAGTAGTATGGAGAAGAACACCGGGGAGCTGTTTTTT; CDR3 protein: CASSMEKNTGELFF
J gene: TRBJ2-1; V gene: TRBV6-1; D gene: TRBD2; clone size: -; CDR3 DNA: TGTGCCAGCAGTGGCGATACGGCGGGGGGATACTCCTACAATGAGCAGTTCTTC; CDR3 protein: CASSGDTAGGYSYNEQFF
J gene: TRBJ2-1; V gene: TRBV14; D gene: TRBD2; clone size: -; CDR3 DNA: TGTGCCAGCAGTGGGCTAGCGGGTGACAATGAGCAGTTCTTC; CDR3 protein: CASSGLAGDNEQFF
J gene: TRBJ2-3; V gene: TRBV21-1; D gene: -; clone size: -; CDR3 DNA: TGTGCCAGCAGCAAAGTTTGGGCAGGGTTAGATACGCAGTATTTT; CDR3 protein: CASSKVWAGLDTQYF
J gene: TRBJ1-1; V gene: TRBV19; D gene: -; clone size: -; CDR3 DNA: TGTGCCAGTTACTCATTCTTTTCCACTGAAGCTTTCTTT; CDR3 protein: CASYSFFSTEAFF
J gene: TRBJ1-1; V gene: TRBV2; D gene: -; clone size: -; CDR3 DNA: TGTGCCAGCAGTGATCGTGCGGGCACTGAAGCTTTCTTT; CDR3 protein: CASSDRAGTEAFF
J gene: TRBJ1-2; V gene: TRBV5-4; D gene: TRBD1; clone size: few; CDR3 DNA: TGTGCCAGCAGCTCCCCGGGACAGGTTGACTATGGCTACACCTTC; CDR3 protein: CASSSPGQVDYGYTF
J gene: TRBJ2-1; V gene: TRBV18; D gene: TRBD1; clone size: -; CDR3 DNA: TGTGCCAGCTCATCGCCGGGACAGAGAAACAATGAGCAGTTCTTC; CDR3 protein: CASSSPGQRNNEQFF
J gene: TRBJ2-7; V gene: TRBV6-6; D gene: -; clone size: -; CDR3 DNA: TGTGCCAGCAGTTACGACGGGTCCTACGAGCAGTACTTC; CDR3 protein: CASSYDGSYEQYF
J gene: TRBJ2-5; V gene: TRBV5-4; D gene: TRBD2; clone size: -; CDR3 DNA: TGTGCCAGCAGCCAACTAGCTGTGGCGGGAGAAGAGACCCAGTACTTC; CDR3 protein: CASSQLAVAGEETQYF
J gene: TRBJ2-1; V gene: TRBV10-3; D gene: TRBD1; clone size: -; CDR3 DNA: TGTGCCATCAGTGAGTCTGGGACAGGGGGCCGCTACAATGAGCAGTTCTTC; CDR3 protein: CAISESGTGGRYNEQFF
J gene: TRBJ2-6; V gene: TRBV18; D gene: -; clone size: -; CDR3 DNA: TGTGCCAGCTCACCAGGAGGGACCTCTGGGGCCAACGTCCTGACTTTC; CDR3 protein: CASSPGGTSGANVLTF
J gene: TRBJ1-1; V gene: TRBV6-5; D gene: -; clone size: -; CDR3 DNA: TGTGCCAGCAGGCGTACAGGGAGGGGGACTGAAGCTTTCTTT; CDR3 protein: CASRRTGRGTEAFF
J gene: TRBJ1-5; V gene: TRBV28; D gene: -; clone size: -; CDR3 DNA: TGTGCCAGCAGTTTATGGTGGGGGGGCCCTCAGCAGCCCCAGCATTTT; CDR3 protein: CASSLWWGGPQQPQHF
J gene: TRBJ1-1; V gene: TRBV12-5; D gene: -; clone size: -; CDR3 DNA: TGTGCTAGTGGTTTGTCCGCAGGGGCGGCTTTCTTT; CDR3 protein: CASGLSAGAAFF
J gene: TRBJ2-3; V gene: TRBV7-9; D gene: TRBD1; clone size: -; CDR3 DNA: TGTGCCAGCAGCGTCCGGGACAGGGTAAGAGATACGCAGTATTTT; CDR3 protein: CASSVRDRVRDTQYF
J gene: TRBJ2-7; V gene: TRBV5-4; D gene: -; clone size: once; CDR3 DNA: TGTGCCAGCAGCTTGAATCTAGATTTCGACGAGCAGTACTTC; CDR3 protein: CASSLNLDFDEQYF
J gene: TRBJ1-1; V gene: TRBV6-1; D gene: -; clone size: -; CDR3 DNA: TGTGCCAGCAGTGACAGGGAAAACACTGAAGCTTTCTTT; CDR3 protein: CASSDRENTEAFF
J gene: TRBJ2-5; V gene: TRBV7-2; D gene: -; clone size: -; CDR3 DNA: TGTGCCAGCAGCTTATGGGCCGTAGCGGGACAGGAGACCCAGTACTTC; CDR3 protein: CASSLWAVAGQETQYF
J gene: TRBJ2-7; V gene: TRBV13; D gene: TRBD1; clone size: many; CDR3 DNA: TGTGCCAGCAGCCCTGGACAGGGTGGGTACGAGCAGTACTTC; CDR3 protein: CASSPGQGGYEQYF
J gene: TRBJ2-3; V gene: TRBV5-1; D gene: -; clone size: -; CDR3 DNA: TGCGCCAGCAGCTTGGATTCGCTGGCGACTAGCACAGATACGCAGTATTTT; CDR3 protein: CASSLDSLATSTDTQYF
J gene: TRBJ2-3; V gene: TRBV6-6; D gene: -; clone size: -; CDR3 DNA: TGTGCCAGCAGTTACTCCACAGGCGCTGTAACAGATACGCAGTATTTT; CDR3 protein: CASSYSTGAVTDTQYF
J gene: TRBJ2-1; V gene: TRBV28; D gene: -; clone size: few; CDR3 DNA: TGTGCCAGCAGTGCCTCCCGGGGTTCCTACAATGAGCAGTTCTTC; CDR3 protein: CASSASRGSYNEQFF
J gene: TRBJ2-5; V gene: TRBV5-6; D gene: -; clone size: -; CDR3 DNA: TGTGCCAGCAGCTTGAAGGGAGTACAAGAGACCCAGTACTTC; CDR3 protein: CASSLKGVQETQYF
J gene: TRBJ2-5; V gene: TRBV18; D gene: TRBD2; clone size: -; CDR3 DNA: TGTGCCAGCTCACCACTAAGGCTAGCGGGAGGAGAGACCCAGTACTTC; CDR3 protein: CASSPLRLAGGETQYF
J gene: TRBJ2-5; V gene: TRBV19; D gene: TRBD2; clone size: -; CDR3 DNA: TGTGCCACCCGTGAAGCGGGAGGAGGAGAGACCCAGTACTTC; CDR3 protein: CATREAGGGETQYF
J gene: TRBJ2-1; V gene: TRBV28; D gene: TRBD1; clone size: -; CDR3 DNA: TGTGCCAGCAGTATGTATGGGACAGGGTTTAAGTTCTTC; CDR3 protein: CASSMYGTGFKFF
J gene: TRBJ2-3; V gene: TRBV18; D gene: TRBD2; clone size: -; CDR3 DNA: TGTGCCAGCTCACCACCGCTAGCGGGAAACACAGATACGCAGTATTTT; CDR3 protein: CASSPPLAGNTDTQYF
J gene: TRBJ1-5; V gene: TRBV2; D gene: -; clone size: -; CDR3 DNA: TGTGCCAGCAGTGATAGGGGTGTAAGCAATCAGCCCCAGCATTTT; CDR3 protein: CASSDRGVSNQPQHF
J gene: TRBJ2-5; V gene: TRBV2; D gene: -; clone size: -; CDR3 DNA: TGTGCCAGCAGTGAAGGCAGGGATCGGACCCAGTACTTC; CDR3 protein: CASSEGRDRTQYF
J gene: TRBJ2-3; V gene: TRBV14; D gene: -; clone size: few; CDR3 DNA: TGTGCCAGCAGCCAAGAGAGATCTCGGGTAGATACGCAGTATTTT; CDR3 protein: CASSQERSRVDTQYF
J gene: TRBJ2-1; V gene: TRBV9; D gene: -; clone size: few; CDR3 DNA: TGTGCCAGCAGCGAGGGTGGAGGTTCCTACAATGAGCAGTTCTTC; CDR3 protein: CASSEGGGSYNEQFF
J gene: TRBJ1-3; V gene: TRBV5-1; D gene: -; clone size: -; CDR3 DNA: TGCGCCAGCAGCTTCAGCGGCGATAAAGGAAACACCATATATTTT; CDR3 protein: CASSFSGDKGNTIYF
J gene: TRBJ2-6; V gene: TRBV7-2; D gene: TRBD2; clone size: -; CDR3 DNA: TGTGCCAGCAATCTAGCGGGGCTCTCTGGGGCCAACGTCCTGACTTTC; CDR3 protein: CASNLAGLSGANVLTF
J gene: TRBJ1-1; V gene: TRBV19; D gene: -; clone size: -; CDR3 DNA: TGTGCCAGTAGCCCCTCAGGCAGGAACACTGAAGCTTTCTTT; CDR3 protein: CASSPSGRNTEAFF
J gene: TRBJ1-2; V gene: TRBV28; D gene: TRBD1; clone size: -; CDR3 DNA: TGTGCCAGCAGTCAGGGGGGCTATGGCTACACCTTC; CDR3 protein: CASSQGGYGYTF
J gene: TRBJ2-2; V gene: TRBV10-1; D gene: TRBD2; clone size: -; CDR3 DNA: TGCGCCAGCAGTGAGTCGTTGACTAGCGGGGTGACGAACACCGGGGAGCTGTTTTTT; CDR3 protein: CASSESLTSGVTNTGELFF
J gene: TRBJ2-3; V gene: TRBV7-9; D gene: -; clone size: -; CDR3 DNA: TGTGCCAGCAGCTCCCTCCTTAGAGGCAGGGCGTCTAGCACAGATACGCAGTATTTT; CDR3 protein: CASSSLLRGRASSTDTQYF
J gene: TRBJ1-5; V gene: TRBV28; D gene: TRBD1; clone size: few; CDR3 DNA: TGTGCCAGCAGTCCGGACAGGGGGGCTTATCAGCCCCAGCATTTT; CDR3 protein: CASSPDRGAYQPQHF
J gene: TRBJ1-6; V gene: TRBV5-1; D gene: -; clone size: -; CDR3 DNA: TGCGCCAGCAGCTTGGAACAGGAGTCGGCACCCCTCCACTTT; CDR3 protein: CASSLEQESAPLHF